The subject of this entry is one T cell receptor beta chain. These data come from a study of T cells in Graves' hyperthyroidism and ophthalmopathy. Researchers amplified the TCR beta CDR3 regions from RNA transcripts. Primed by the HTBI set, a first-round RT-PCR was run on the TCR CDR3. One entry per CDR3 protein, called by TCRdb with MiXCR from the multiplex PCR reads. The table shows roughly 580,000 distinct CDR3 sequences, with approximately 15% occurring only once. The CDR3 spans 19 residues. V lost 7 bases and J lost 2; bases outside the gene matches: 19. Germline loops: CDR1 LNHDA, CDR2 SQIVND (reference sequence).

The rearrangement joins TRBV19 to TRBJ2-3, with 9 bases identical to TRBD1. The TCR comes from a woman aged 30 to 39 with Graves' hyperthyroidism that later progressed to Graves' ophthalmopathy. Material: blood. CDR3 DNA sequence: TGTGCCAGTAAGAGGTGTGAGGGAAAGACAGGGGGTAACACAGATACGCAGTATTTT. Its translation: CASKRCEGKTGGNTDTQYF.